The 20 T cell receptor beta chains given below trace back to one sample, sequenced in a study of Ad26.COV2.S vaccination and SARS-CoV-2 variants. The sample's treatment: roughly 20 received Ad26.COV2.S at low or high dose, single or two shots; 5 received placebo; per-sample allocation not given. Collection of samples fell on day 63 after the first vaccine or placebo injection. Method: immunoSEQ multiplex PCR; TCRdb's copy keeps in-frame clones and lacks some. The data contain fewer than 900,000 clones, 70% to 90% of them singletons. Sequencing was performed on peripheral blood, taken in a trial of Ad26.COV2.S vaccine versus placebo. The receptor set was obtained from a person between 18 and 65 years old who received the Ad26.COV2.S COVID-19 vaccine or a placebo.

V usage is TRBV20-1 and J usage is TRBJ2-1; D gene unclear. CDR1 and CDR2 from the germline V gene are DFQATT and SNEGSKA (reference sequence). The CDR3 sequence is 11 residues long. V dropped 3 bases and J dropped 10 bases, with 10 bases sitting between them. Here the CDR3 DNA reads TGCAGTGCTAGGGCGAGTACGGAGCAGTTCTTC. Protein product: CSARASTEQFF.

J is TRBJ1-5 and V is TRBV6-5, with a tentative D call TRBD1 (5 bases). The CDR3 loop spans 12 amino acids. Trimming took 8 bases from V and 5 from J, leaving 10 bases between them. Germline-derived CDR1 and CDR2 are MNHEY and SVGAGI. The CDR3 DNA is TGTGCCAGCGGGGGGTCATATCAGCCCCAGCATTTT. The encoded protein is CASGGSYQPQHF.

Points on this clone: Germline is not matched at one junction end, which may reflect a read error. This sequence joins TRBV27 and TRBJ1-6, with a possible D match to TRBD1 (5 bases). CDR3 size: 15 residues. The germline gives CDR1 MNHEY, CDR2 SMNVEV (reference sequence). CDR3 sequence (DNA): TGTGCCAGCAGTGGGGGACGCACCTATGATTCACCCCTCCACTTT. Translating gives CASSGGRTYDSPLHF.

The chain recombines TRBV7-2 with TRBJ1-4; 7 positions match TRBD1. The CDR3 extends over 14 amino acids. The V gene end was trimmed by 4 bases and the J gene end by 6 bases; junction bases not matched to a gene: 5. In germline, CDR1 is SGHTA, CDR2 FQGNSA. The CDR3: CASSYRGVDEKLFF. Here the CDR3 DNA reads TGTGCCAGCAGCTACAGGGGAGTCGATGAAAAACTGTTTTTT.

The chain combines TRBV30 with TRBJ1-3; tentatively, D is TRBD1 (6 bases). V lost 7 bases, J lost 0 bases, and 16 bases lay in between. The CDR3 loop spans 15 amino acids. In germline, CDR1 is GTSNPN, CDR2 SVGIG (reference sequence). CDR3 coding DNA: TGTGCCTCACGGGGGGGCTCAAACTCTGGAAACACCATATATTTT. This translates into CASRGGSNSGNTIYF.

This chain uses TRBV6-5 with TRBJ1-2; TRBD1 matches at 9 bases. Per the germline V gene, CDR1 is MNHEY and CDR2 is SVGAGI. The J segment lost 8 bases and the V segment lost 6 bases, leaving 7 bases of the junction unmatched. The length of the CDR3 is 13 residues. The CDR3 DNA is TGTGCCAGCAGCCGCGCGGGGACAGGGGGCTACACCTTC. This translates into CASSRAGTGGYTF.

The rearrangement uses TRBV6-1 and TRBJ1-6, with D unresolved. This CDR3 is 16 amino acids long. Trimming removed 4 bases from V and 10 bases from J, with 20 bases in between. The germline V gene has CDR1 MNHNS and CDR2 SASEGT. DNA of the CDR3: TGTGCCAGCAGTGGCCAGCAAGGCTCGTTCGGGTCACCCCTCCACTTT. It is translated as CASSGQQGSFGSPLHF.

The chain is built from TRBV24-1 and TRBJ2-2; D remains unclear. Between the trimmed V and J ends, which lost 8 bases and 2 bases, there was a span of 11 bases. This CDR3 spans 14 amino acids. Germline V gives CDR1 KGHDR, CDR2 SFDVKD. The CDR3 loop reads CATTPTGNTGELFF. CDR3 DNA sequence: TGTGCCACCACCCCAACGGGTAACACCGGGGAGCTGTTTTTT.

The chain recombines TRBV28 with TRBJ2-3; 12 bases agree with TRBD2. Trimming at V came to 5 bases and at J to 4 bases, leaving 4 bases not matched to a gene. Germline V CDR1 and CDR2: MDHEN, SYDVKM. The CDR3 runs 15 residues. CDR3 in amino acids: CASSQLAGGPDTQYF. The DNA for the CDR3 is TGTGCCAGCAGTCAACTAGCGGGGGGACCAGATACGCAGTATTTT.

The gene calls are TRBV5-1 and TRBJ1-6, with 8 bases identical to TRBD1. From germline, CDR1 is SGHRS and CDR2 YFSETQ. V shed 2 bases and J 8 bases; nucleotides not matched to a gene: 6. This CDR3 contains 15 residues. The CDR3: CASSFDRGGDSPLHF. In DNA, the CDR3 is TGCGCCAGCAGCTTTGACAGGGGTGGGGATTCACCCCTCCACTTT.

The gene calls are TRBV6-5 and TRBJ1-1; no definite D call. Germline V gene lookup returns CDR1 MNHEY and CDR2 SVGAGI. The CDR3 loop spans 14 amino acids. V lost 0 bases, J lost 2 bases, and 7 bases lay in between. The CDR3 DNA is TGTGCCAGCAGTTACTCTGAGGTAAACACTGAAGCTTTCTTT. Translating it yields CASSYSEVNTEAFF.

The chain joins TRBV27 to TRBJ1-3, with TRBD1 matching 7 bases. Germline V gives CDR1 MNHEY, CDR2 SMNVEV (reference sequence). CDR3 length: 14 amino acids. Losses at the gene ends were 7 bases for V and 0 bases for J; bases not matched to a gene: 3. The CDR3 sequence: CASKRQGSGNTIYF. As DNA, the CDR3 is TGTGCCAGCAAACGACAGGGCTCTGGAAACACCATATATTTT.

This rearrangement joins TRBV10-3 to TRBJ2-1; D is unclear. Germline V gives CDR1 ENHRY, CDR2 SYGVKD. CDR3 length: 11 amino acids. V dropped 4 bases and J dropped 6 bases, with 4 bases sitting between them. In nucleotides, the CDR3 is TGTGCCATCAGTGCGGGCAATGAGCAGTTCTTC. Translated: CAISAGNEQFF.

The V call is TRBV27, the J call TRBJ2-2; D gene ambiguous. V lost 2 bases and J lost 1, with 8 bases in between. The germline CDR1 and CDR2 sequences are MNHEY and SMNVEV (reference sequence). The CDR3 length is 15 residues. CDR3 coding DNA: TGTGCCAGCAGTTTAGGAGTAGTGAACACCGGGGAGCTGTTTTTT. This sequence encodes CASSLGVVNTGELFF.

J is TRBJ2-5 and V is TRBV5-1; the D gene is possibly TRBD1 (5 bases). Germline values: CDR1 SGHRS, CDR2 YFSETQ. This CDR3 has 15 amino acids. V was pared by 0 bases and J by 3 bases, with 12 bases between. CDR3: CASSLEGPTEETQYF. In nucleotides, the CDR3 is TGCGCCAGCAGCTTGGAAGGGCCGACAGAAGAGACCCAGTACTTC.

The CDR3 spells CASSPQGRTEAFF. The DNA for the CDR3 is TGTGCCAGCAGTCCCCAGGGACGTACTGAAGCTTTCTTT. The J gene is TRBJ1-1, the V gene TRBV12-3 or TRBV12-4, with D perhaps matching TRBD1 (5 bases). The V gene lost 5 bases and the J gene lost 5 bases, with 12 bases spanning the gap. The CDR3 sequence is 13 residues long.

The rearrangement joins TRBV7-2 to TRBJ2-5, with D perhaps TRBD2 (5 bases). The CDR3 is 12 amino acids. Germline values: CDR1 SGHTA, CDR2 FQGNSA. Trimming took 5 bases from V and 4 from J, leaving 8 bases between them. The CDR3 DNA reads TGTGCCAGCAGCGTACTAGGAGAGACCCAGTACTTC. It specifies CASSVLGETQYF.

This clone was detected only once. This chain joins TRBV5-4 and TRBJ2-3, with TRBD2 matching 9 bases. V was pared by 4 bases and J by 0 bases, with 3 bases of the junction left unmatched. In germline, CDR1 is SGHNT, CDR2 YYREEE (reference sequence). The CDR3 is 15 amino acids. CDR3 coding DNA: TGTGCCAGCAGCATTAGCGGGAGTAGCACAGATACGCAGTATTTT. Translated: CASSISGSSTDTQYF.

This chain connects TRBV6-5 to TRBJ1-5; no clear D gene. The V and J ends lost 4 bases and 2 bases respectively, with 9 bases between them. From germline, CDR1 is MNHEY and CDR2 SVGAGI. The CDR3 totals 14 residues. The CDR3 protein is CASSSFYGNQPQHF. CDR3 nucleotides: TGTGCCAGCAGTTCATTTTACGGCAATCAGCCCCAGCATTTT.

This chain joins TRBV6-5 and TRBJ2-7; 9 nucleotides match TRBD2. Per the germline V gene, CDR1 is MNHEY and CDR2 is SVGAGI. V lost 0 bases to trimming and J lost 3 bases; unmatched junction nucleotides: 3. The CDR3 loop spans 15 amino acids. CDR3 protein: CASSYSAAGGYEQYF. In nucleotides, the CDR3 is TGTGCCAGCAGTTACTCAGCAGCGGGAGGCTACGAGCAGTACTTC.